This T cell receptor beta chain was profiled in a study of T cells in localized non-small cell lung cancer. Broader study findings: Across samples, adjacent lung featured a median roughly 50 of the top 100 tumor clones. Heterogeneity is still possible, as just one tumor region was sequenced.

Germline V lookup: CDR1 MNHGY, CDR2 SAAAGT. This CDR3 comprises 12 residues. V was cut by 5 bases and J by 6 bases, with 11 bases left in between. This clone was counted between two and nine times. Antigen unknown. Profiled with immunoSEQ multiplex PCR; TCRdb holds only in-frame clones, not every one. The sample records approximately 2,100 clones, around 20% being singletons. The material sequenced was lung tumor tissue, taken before any cancer treatment. This TCR came from a man between 35 and 75 years old with stage I squamous cell lung carcinoma. The chain combines TRBV6-8 with TRBJ2-7; D remains ambiguous. This CDR3 is CASSTLGVEQYF. Written as DNA, the CDR3 is TGTGCCAGCAGTACGCTAGGAGTCGAGCAGTACTTC.